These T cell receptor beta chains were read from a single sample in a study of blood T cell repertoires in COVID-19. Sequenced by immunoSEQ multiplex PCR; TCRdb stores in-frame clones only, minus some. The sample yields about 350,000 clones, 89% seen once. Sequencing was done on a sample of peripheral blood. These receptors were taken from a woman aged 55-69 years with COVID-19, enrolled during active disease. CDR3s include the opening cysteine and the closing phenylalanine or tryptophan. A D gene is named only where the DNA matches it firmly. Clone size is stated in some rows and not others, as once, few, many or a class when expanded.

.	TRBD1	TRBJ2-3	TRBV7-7	CASSSDRGDTQYF	TGTGCCAGCAGCTCGGACAGGGGAGATACGCAGTATTTT
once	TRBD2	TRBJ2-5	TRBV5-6	CASSLGLALETQYF	TGTGCCAGCAGCCTCGGACTAGCTCTAGAGACCCAGTACTTC
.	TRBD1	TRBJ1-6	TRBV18	CASSSDRGQVSPLHF	TGTGCCAGCTCATCAGACAGGGGGCAAGTTTCACCCCTCCACTTT
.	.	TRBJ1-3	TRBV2	CASSERGATGNTIYF	TGTGCCAGCAGTGAACGGGGGGCGACTGGAAACACCATATATTTT
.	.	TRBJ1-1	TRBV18	CASSPRTDHEAFF	TGTGCCAGCTCACCTCGGACAGACCATGAAGCTTTCTTT
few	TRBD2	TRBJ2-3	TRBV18	CASSPRTSGDIDTQYF	TGTGCCAGCTCACCACGGACTAGCGGGGACATAGATACGCAGTATTTT
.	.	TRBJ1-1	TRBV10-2	CASSEPLRTGNTEAFF	TGCGCCAGCAGTGAGCCCCTCAGAACGGGGAACACTGAAGCTTTCTTT
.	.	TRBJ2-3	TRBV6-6	CASRRQVGVRAGPDTQYF	TGTGCCAGCAGACGACAGGTTGGGGTAAGAGCGGGTCCAGATACGCAGTATTTT
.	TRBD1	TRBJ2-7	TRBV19	CASAQIGTGLYEQYF	TGTGCCAGTGCACAGATAGGGACAGGGCTCTACGAGCAGTACTTC
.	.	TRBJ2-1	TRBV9	CASSQGASSYNEQFF	TGTGCCAGCAGCCAGGGTGCGAGCTCCTACAATGAGCAGTTCTTC
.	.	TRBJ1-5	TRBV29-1	CSVGAGNRDQPQHF	TGCAGCGTTGGAGCAGGGAACAGGGATCAGCCCCAGCATTTT
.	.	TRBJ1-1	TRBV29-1	CSVWHTEAFF	TGCAGCGTTTGGCACACTGAAGCTTTCTTT
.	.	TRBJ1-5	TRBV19	CASSIGAGWGNQPQHF	TGTGCCAGTAGTATAGGAGCGGGTTGGGGCAATCAGCCCCAGCATTTT
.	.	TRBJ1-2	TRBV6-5	CASISRHDGYTF	TGTGCCAGCATAAGTCGACACGATGGCTACACCTTC
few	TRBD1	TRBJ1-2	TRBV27	CASSRGGQGVYGYTF	TGTGCCAGCAGCCGGGGTGGGCAGGGGGTCTATGGCTACACCTTC
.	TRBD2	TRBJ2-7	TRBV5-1	CASSSGLAGARGEQYF	TGCGCCAGCAGCTCGGGACTAGCGGGGGCCAGGGGCGAGCAGTACTTC
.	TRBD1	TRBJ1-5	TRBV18	CASSPLGTGGLGRNQPQHF	TGTGCCAGCTCACCTCTCGGGACAGGGGGTTTGGGGAGAAATCAGCCCCAGCATTTT
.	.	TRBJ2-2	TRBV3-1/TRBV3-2	CASSQDLRGTGELFF	TGTGCCAGCAGCCAAGACTTGCGGGGCACCGGGGAGCTGTTTTTT
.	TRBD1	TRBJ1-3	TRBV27	CASSPSGGSGNTIYF	TGTGCCAGCAGTCCCTCAGGGGGCTCTGGAAACACCATATATTTT
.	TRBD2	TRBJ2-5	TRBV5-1	CASSLMVAGETQYF	TGCGCCAGCAGCTTGATGGTAGCGGGGGAGACCCAGTACTTC
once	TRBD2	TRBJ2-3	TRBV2	CASKSSGSTDTQYF	TGTGCCAGCAAATCTAGCGGGAGCACAGATACGCAGTATTTT
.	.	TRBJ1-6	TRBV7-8	CASGYREESPLHF	TGTGCCAGCGGATACAGGGAAGAATCACCCCTCCACTTT
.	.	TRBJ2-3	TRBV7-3	CASSFGGAKDTQYF	TGTGCCAGCAGCTTTGGGGGGGCGAAAGATACGCAGTATTTT
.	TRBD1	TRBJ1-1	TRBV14	CASSYRGMNTEAFF	TGTGCCAGCAGTTACAGGGGGATGAACACTGAAGCTTTCTTT
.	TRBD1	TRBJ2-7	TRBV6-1	CASSDKGAGEQYF	TGTGCCAGCAGTGACAAGGGGGCAGGAGAGCAGTACTTC
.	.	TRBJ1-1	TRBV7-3	CASSLLGANTEAFF	TGTGCCAGCAGCCTACTTGGAGCTAACACTGAAGCTTTCTTT
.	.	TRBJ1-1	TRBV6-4	CASSENQGNTEAFF	TGTGCCAGCAGCGAAAACCAGGGGAACACTGAAGCTTTCTTT
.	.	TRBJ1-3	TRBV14	CASSQDGGGNTIYF	TGTGCCAGCAGCCAAGACGGCGGAGGAAACACCATATATTTT
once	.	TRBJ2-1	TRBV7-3	CASSLTRSNEQFF	TGTGCCAGCAGCTTGACTAGAAGCAATGAGCAGTTCTTC
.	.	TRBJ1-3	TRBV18	CASSPGGRNSGNTIYF	TGTGCCAGCTCACCAGGTGGCAGGAATTCTGGAAACACCATATATTTT
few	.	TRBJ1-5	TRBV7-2	CASSLRRTTGQPQHF	TGTGCCAGCAGCCTACGACGCACCACCGGGCAGCCCCAGCATTTT
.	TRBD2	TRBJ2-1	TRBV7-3	CASSPRSGGADEQFF	TGTGCCAGCAGCCCCAGGAGCGGGGGGGCCGATGAGCAGTTCTTC
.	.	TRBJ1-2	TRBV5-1	CASSSEPGRGGYTF	TGCGCCAGCAGCTCCGAACCAGGGCGGGGTGGCTACACCTTC
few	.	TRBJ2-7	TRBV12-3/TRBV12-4	CASSLGRAYEQYF	TGTGCCAGCAGTTTGGGCAGGGCCTACGAGCAGTACTTC
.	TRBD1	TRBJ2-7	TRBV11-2	CASSVGTGGSGQYF	TGTGCCAGCAGCGTAGGGACAGGGGGTAGCGGGCAGTACTTC
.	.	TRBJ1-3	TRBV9	CASSVYGNTIYF	TGTGCCAGCAGCGTATATGGAAACACCATATATTTT
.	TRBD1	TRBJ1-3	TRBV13	CASSVDRVASGNTIYF	TGTGCCAGCAGCGTCGACAGGGTCGCCTCTGGAAACACCATATATTTT
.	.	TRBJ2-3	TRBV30	CAWGRGPTDTQYF	TGTGCCTGGGGGAGGGGGCCCACAGATACGCAGTATTTT
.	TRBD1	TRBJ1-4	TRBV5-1	CASSPRTGWDEKLFF	TGCGCCAGCAGCCCTCGGACAGGGTGGGATGAAAAACTGTTTTTT
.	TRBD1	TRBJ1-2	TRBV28	CASNEQGFRWGYTF	TGTGCCAGCAACGAACAGGGGTTCCGGTGGGGCTACACCTTC
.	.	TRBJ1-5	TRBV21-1	CALIPPAAGTGNQPQHF	TGTGCCCTCATACCCCCGGCTGCGGGGACAGGGAATCAGCCCCAGCATTTT
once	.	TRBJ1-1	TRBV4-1	CASSQGPQGTEAFF	TGCGCCAGCAGCCAAGGACCTCAGGGAACTGAAGCTTTCTTT
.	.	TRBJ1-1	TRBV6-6	CASSRGSSTEAFF	TGTGCCAGCAGCCGGGGGTCATCCACTGAAGCTTTCTTT
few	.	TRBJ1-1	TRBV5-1	CASSLVGGWTEAFF	TGCGCCAGCAGCTTGGTGGGCGGGTGGACTGAAGCTTTCTTT
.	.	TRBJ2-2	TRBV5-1	CASSPLGGELFF	TGCGCCAGCAGCCCCCTCGGGGGGGAGCTGTTTTTT
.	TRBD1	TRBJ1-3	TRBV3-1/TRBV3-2	CASSPGQGTIYF	TGTGCCAGCAGCCCAGGACAGGGCACCATATATTTT
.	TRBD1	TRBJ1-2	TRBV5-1	CASSARTGPGYGYTF	TGCGCCAGCAGCGCCCGGACAGGGCCTGGCTATGGCTACACCTTC